This TCR beta chain was captured in a study of control samples from healthy donors and cancer patients. This clone was counted once. Only in-frame clones appear in the TCRdb table, and some are missing; sequencing was by immunoSEQ multiplex PCR. The sample yields about 250,000 clones, around 79% seen once. Trimming stripped 3 bases from V and 5 bases from J, with 10 bases between. The CDR3 is made up of 13 amino acids. The J gene is TRBJ2-5, the V gene TRBV12-3 or TRBV12-4; D is perhaps TRBD1 (6 bases). Sequencing was carried out using PBMCs. This clonotype was obtained from a woman in her fifties or sixties with lung cancer. DNA for the CDR3: TGTGCCAGCAGTTTGGGGGCCGGCGAGACCCAGTACTTC. This translates into CASSLGAGETQYF.